These 20 T cell receptor beta chains were sequenced from one sample in a study of technical replicates of blood from several donors. Sequenced by immunoSEQ multiplex PCR; TCRdb stores in-frame clones only, minus some. The table includes around 79,000 clones, 80% to 95% detected once. Sequencing input: T cells isolated from PBMCs. These receptors were taken from a human donor in good health. Some clones in this sample may be carry-over from other donors' samples.

This chain connects TRBV25-1 to TRBJ1-2; maybe TRBD1 (5 bases). The germline gives CDR1 MGHDK, CDR2 SYGVNS. CDR3 size: 14 residues. V was pared by 1 base and J by 4 bases, with 10 bases between. In nucleotides, the CDR3 is TGTGCCAGCAGTGAATTGGGGGGAAGCTATGGCTACACCTTC. It codes for CASSELGGSYGYTF.

V usage is TRBV29-1 and J usage is TRBJ2-1; 7 positions agree with TRBD1. This CDR3 spans 13 amino acids. The V and J ends lost 6 bases and 7 bases, in that order; junction bases with no gene match: 9. Germline CDR1 and CDR2: SQVTM and ANQGSEA. The CDR3 coding sequence is TGCAGCGTAAAAGGGGGCGATGGGAATGAGCAGTTCTTC. Translation gives CSVKGGDGNEQFF.

This clone was seen just once. The rearrangement joins TRBV29-1 to TRBJ1-6; maybe TRBD1 (6 bases). The CDR3 consists of 15 residues. Germline V CDR1 and CDR2: SQVTM, ANQGSEA. With 7 bases removed from V and 8 bases from J, the gap between germline ends came to 21 bases. CDR3 residues: CSDPDSRFGDSPLHF. CDR3 nucleotide sequence: TGCAGCGACCCGGACAGCCGATTTGGGGATTCACCCCTCCACTTT.

The chain recombines TRBV7-8 with TRBJ1-3; no reliable D call. Trimming removed 9 bases from V and 7 bases from J, with 13 bases in between. The CDR3 runs 12 residues. Germline loops: CDR1 SGHVS, CDR2 FQNEAQ. The CDR3 bases are TGTGCCAGTGGGGAGGTGATGAACACCATATATTTT. It is translated as CASGEVMNTIYF.

The V gene is TRBV7-3, the J gene TRBJ2-1; 9 bases align to TRBD2. V gave up 5 bases and J gave up 1 base; unmatched junction bases: 12. The CDR3 has 18 residues. CDR1 and CDR2 (germline): SGHTA, FQGTGA. Here the CDR3 DNA reads TGTGCCAGCAGCCCAAATCAGATAGCGGGAGCATCCTACAATGAGCAGTTCTTC. Encoded protein: CASSPNQIAGASYNEQFF.

V gene TRBV2 combines with J gene TRBJ2-2, with D perhaps matching TRBD1 (5 bases). The CDR3 totals 15 residues. The germline V gene encodes CDR1 SNHLY and CDR2 FYNNEI. V lost 3 bases and J lost 1, with 9 bases in between. CDR3 loop: CASSDLQVNTGELFF. The CDR3 DNA sequence: TGTGCCAGCAGTGACTTACAGGTGAACACCGGGGAGCTGTTTTTT.

V gene TRBV11-2 combines with J gene TRBJ1-1; D might be TRBD1 (6 bases). This CDR3 comprises 15 residues. Germline CDR1 SGHAT, CDR2 FQNNGV. V shed 1 base and J shed 4 bases, with 13 bases lying between them. CDR3 protein: CASSLVPGGGTEAFF. CDR3 sequence (DNA): TGTGCCAGCAGCTTAGTACCGGGAGGGGGCACTGAAGCTTTCTTT.

The V gene is TRBV15, the J gene TRBJ2-7; TRBD2 matches at 9 bases. The CDR3 is made up of 17 amino acids. V trimming: 2 bases; J trimming: 6 bases; junction bases outside the gene matches: 14. Germline V gives CDR1 LNHNV, CDR2 YYDKDF (reference sequence). CDR3 nucleotide sequence: TGTGCCACCAGCAGAAGAGTTGGGCGGGAGGGCCCCGCCGAGCAGTACTTC. Residues: CATSRRVGREGPAEQYF. Using reference TRBV15 and TRBJ2-7 for the parts outside the CDR3, the full variable domain is DAMVIQNPRYQVTQFGKPVTLSCSQTLNHNVMYWYQQKSSQAPKLLFHYYDKDFNNEADTPDNFQSRRPNTSFCFLDIRSPGLGDTAMYLCATSRRVGREGPAEQYFGPGTRLTVT.

The rearrangement joins TRBV5-1 to TRBJ2-5, with TRBD1 matching over 11 bases. The CDR3 extends over 16 amino acids. CDR1 and CDR2 (germline): SGHRS, YFSETQ. Trimming cost V 4 bases and J 0 bases; bases outside gene matches: 5. For the CDR3, the DNA is TGCGCCAGCAGCCTCCGGGACAGGGGGAACCAAGAGACCCAGTACTTC. Translating it yields CASSLRDRGNQETQYF.

This chain joins TRBV6-5 and TRBJ1-6; tentatively, D is TRBD1 (6 bases). CDR1 is MNHEY and CDR2 is SVGAGI in the germline V gene. The CDR3 consists of 15 residues. V was clipped by 7 bases and J by 10 bases, with 20 bases between them. The CDR3 protein is CASIQSTGFRSPLHF. The CDR3 region has the DNA TGTGCCAGCATACAATCCACAGGGTTTAGGTCACCCCTCCACTTT.

The CDR3 DNA reads TGTGCCAGCAGGCAGGGCGGTGAAAAACTGTTTTTT. Translation: CASRQGGEKLFF. The rearrangement links TRBV7-8 to TRBJ1-4, with a tentative D call TRBD1 (5 bases). V was shortened by 6 bases and J by 7 bases, with 9 bases between the two germline ends. Germline values: CDR1 SGHVS, CDR2 FQNEAQ. CDR3 length: 12 amino acids.

This clone was detected once. The chain carries TRBV9 and TRBJ1-1; D gene uncertain. This CDR3 contains 16 residues. Trimming stripped 0 bases from V and 0 bases from J, with 12 bases between. CDR1 and CDR2 (germline): SGDLS, YYNGEE. The CDR3 region has the DNA TGTGCCAGCAGCGTAGATGGAGGCCACATGAACACTGAAGCTTTCTTT. Translated, it gives CASSVDGGHMNTEAFF.

The V gene is TRBV27, the J gene TRBJ2-3; tentative D call: TRBD2 (6 bases). The CDR3 is made up of 17 amino acids. Germline-derived CDR1 and CDR2 are MNHEY and SMNVEV (reference sequence). V was pared by 6 bases and J by 2 bases, with 21 bases between. The CDR3 is CASSLRLPGLFTDTQYF. The CDR3, as DNA: TGTGCCAGCAGCTTAAGGTTACCGGGACTTTTCACAGATACGCAGTATTTT.

This clone came up once. V is TRBV19 and J is TRBJ2-7, with 11 bases fitting TRBD1. The CDR3 has 16 residues. The ends lost 6 bases at V and 2 bases at J; junction bases unmatched: 9. Germline lookup yields CDR1 LNHDA and CDR2 SQIVND (reference sequence). The CDR3 loop reads CASSLGQGERTYEQYF. CDR3 sequence (DNA): TGTGCCAGTAGCCTGGGACAGGGGGAGAGAACCTACGAGCAGTACTTC. The complete variable domain, with remaining parts taken from reference TRBV19 and TRBJ2-7, reads DGGITQSPKYLFRKEGQNVTLSCEQNLNHDAMYWYRQDPGQGLRLIYYSQIVNDFQKGDIAEGYSVSREKKESFPLTVTSAQKNPTAFYLCASSLGQGERTYEQYFGPGTRLTVT.

This clone showed up just once. The V and J genes are TRBV5-1 and TRBJ2-2; no definite D call. V was pared by 0 bases and J by 1 base, with 4 bases between. Germline V gives CDR1 SGHRS, CDR2 YFSETQ. The CDR3 extends over 14 amino acids. The CDR3 loop reads CASSLGQNTGELFF. The CDR3 DNA follows: TGCGCCAGCAGCTTGGGACAGAACACCGGGGAGCTGTTTTTT.

This clone was observed a single time. V and J are TRBV28 and TRBJ2-3; D might be TRBD1 (6 bases). Deletions cut 3 bases from V and 0 bases from J, with 16 bases between. CDR1 and CDR2 (germline): MDHEN, SYDVKM. The CDR3 runs to 17 residues. This chain's CDR3 is CASSFEQGSSSTDTQYF. DNA of the CDR3: TGTGCCAGCAGTTTCGAGCAGGGGTCTTCTAGCACAGATACGCAGTATTTT.

CDR3 residues: CASSTSIGTGNTIYF. In nucleotides, the CDR3 is TGTGCCAGCAGCACTTCTATCGGGACTGGAAACACCATATATTTT. V usage is TRBV7-7 and J usage is TRBJ1-3; D remains unclear. Germline V CDR1 and CDR2: SSHAT, FNYEAQ (reference sequence). The CDR3 has 15 residues. Trimming stripped 5 bases from V and 2 bases from J, with 13 bases between.

This chain uses TRBV29-1 with TRBJ1-4; 7 bases agree with TRBD1. Germline lookup yields CDR1 SQVTM and CDR2 ANQGSEA. After removal of 4 bases from V and 8 bases from J, the junction contained 4 bases not matched to a gene. The CDR3 has 12 amino acids. CDR3 residues: CSVAQTGEKLFF. The CDR3 DNA reads TGCAGCGTTGCTCAGACAGGGGAAAAACTGTTTTTT.

The rearrangement joins TRBV27 to TRBJ1-1; D perhaps matches TRBD1 (6 bases). V lost 0 bases to trimming and J lost 8 bases, with 10 bases between them. CDR3 size: 13 residues. In germline, CDR1 is MNHEY, CDR2 SMNVEV (reference sequence). This chain's CDR3 is CASSLSGGGEAFF. DNA of the CDR3: TGTGCCAGCAGTTTATCAGGGGGAGGGGAAGCTTTCTTT.

This clone has a handful of counts. The chain links TRBV4-1 to TRBJ1-2; no clear D. V gave up 4 bases and J gave up 5 bases, with 5 bases separating them. CDR1 is MGHRA, CDR2 YSYEKL, per germline. The CDR3 is 11 residues long. CDR3 nucleotide sequence: TGCGCCAGCAGCCTCGGTTATGGCTACACCTTC. This encodes CASSLGYGYTF.